This T cell receptor beta chain was captured by sequencing in a study of blood T cell repertoires in COVID-19. Study context: T cells, B-cell-depleted T cells, or PBMCs supplied cDNA or gDNA.

The Seattle patients, enrolled during active infection, were followed longitudinally. This CDR3 contains 14 residues. V lost 3 bases to trimming and J lost 2 bases; unmatched junction nucleotides: 5. Germline CDR1 SQVTM, CDR2 ANQGSEA. Assay: immunoSEQ multiplex PCR; the TCRdb copy retains only in-frame clones and omits some. The data contain roughly 380,000 clones, 89% of them singletons. The sample was peripheral blood. V gene TRBV29-1 combines with J gene TRBJ1-1, with 8 bases fitting TRBD1. The receptor comes from a woman aged 35 to 49 with COVID-19, enrolled during active disease. This CDR3 reads CSVDTGTGNTEAFF. The CDR3 DNA sequence: TGCAGCGTTGATACCGGGACAGGTAACACTGAAGCTTTCTTT.